The 17 T cell receptor beta chains reported below all come from one sample, sequenced in a study of T cells in Graves' hyperthyroidism and ophthalmopathy. RNA transcripts served as the template for amplifying TCR beta CDR3 regions. First-round RT-PCR with HTBI primers amplified the TCR CDR3 region. MiXCR, run by TCRdb on the multiplex PCR reads, gives a single entry per CDR3 protein. The sample holds around 600,000 distinct CDR3 sequences; 14% are singletons and the top ten take approximately 6.4%. Sequenced input: blood. Receptors originate from a woman aged 18 to 35 with Graves' ophthalmopathy.

This clonotype was counted ten times or more. The chain is built from TRBV6-5 and TRBJ2-7; 7 nucleotides match TRBD1. Germline V gene sequence: CDR1 MNHEY, CDR2 SVGAGI. The trim removed 2 bases at V and 2 bases at J, leaving 6 bases unmatched. There are 15 residues in the CDR3. The DNA of the CDR3 is TGTGCCAGCAGTTACCGTAACAGGGGCACCTACGAGCAGTACTTC. Its translation is CASSYRNRGTYEQYF.

The table lists this clonotype with a few counts. CDR3 nucleotide sequence: TGTGCCAGCAGTCGCAGCCCTAATGAAAAACTGTTTTTT. It yields the protein CASSRSPNEKLFF. The rearrangement uses TRBV27 and TRBJ1-4; D is uncertain. In germline, CDR1 is MNHEY, CDR2 SMNVEV (reference sequence). The CDR3 spans 13 residues. The V gene lost 5 bases and the J gene lost 3 bases, with 7 bases spanning the gap.

This clonotype was seen many times. V and J are TRBV6-1 and TRBJ2-3; 7 bases are shared with TRBD2. Trimming cost V 8 bases and J 1 base; bases outside gene matches: 6. Germline V lookup: CDR1 MNHNS, CDR2 SASEGT. CDR3 length equals 14 residues. The CDR3 sequence: CASGRDARTDTQYF. The CDR3, as DNA: TGTGCCAGCGGGAGGGACGCCCGCACAGATACGCAGTATTTT.

In this sample, this clonotype turned up a few times. Given a much more abundant clone one base away, this may be a read error. The rearrangement joins TRBV7-8 to TRBJ2-7, with D maybe TRBD2 (6 bases). CDR3 length: 17 residues. Germline-derived CDR1 and CDR2 are SGHVS and FQNEAQ. CDR3 coding DNA: TGTGCCGGCAGAGGGGACTCGGGAAGCGGGTTCTCCTACGAGCAGTACTTC. Translation: CAGRGDSGSGFSYEQYF.

Many counts were recorded for this clonotype. The V gene is TRBV12-3 or TRBV12-4, the J gene TRBJ2-3; 11 bases are shared with TRBD2. After removal of 6 bases from V and 4 bases from J, the junction contained 6 bases not matched to a gene. The CDR3 extends over 15 amino acids. The CDR3 protein is CASSISGGGPDTQYF. In DNA form, the CDR3 reads TGTGCCAGCAGCATTAGCGGGGGGGGGCCAGATACGCAGTATTTT.

This clonotype was observed many times. The chain carries TRBV12-3 or TRBV12-4 and TRBJ2-2, with D tentatively TRBD2 (6 bases). V was shortened by 6 bases and J by 0 bases, with 8 bases between the two germline ends. The CDR3 has 14 amino acids. In DNA, the CDR3 is TGTGCCAGCAGGGGGGGTACGAACACCGGGGAGCTGTTTTTT. Its protein product is CASRGGTNTGELFF.

This clonotype came up many times. The chain uses TRBV30 and TRBJ2-1, with TRBD1 matching over 10 bases. The junction had 2 bases not matched to a gene; V was cut back by 1 base and J by 2 bases. Germline V CDR1 and CDR2: GTSNPN, SVGIG (reference sequence). This CDR3 spans 15 amino acids. CDR3 sequence (DNA): TGTGCCTGGAGTGCCGACAGGGGGCCCTACAATGAGCAGTTCTTC. Amino acid sequence: CAWSADRGPYNEQFF.

This clonotype was detected many times. Compared with germline, one end of the junction differs, possibly owing to a read error. The V call is TRBV28, the J call TRBJ2-7; D is possibly TRBD2 (5 bases). Germline values: CDR1 MDHEN, CDR2 SYDVKM. This CDR3 is built from 13 residues. This CDR3 is CASTYRGLAVAHF. As DNA, the CDR3 is TGTGCCAGCACCTACAGAGGGCTCGCTGTCGCGCACTTC.

Comment on this clonotype: A much larger clone differs by one base, so this may be a read error. The chain carries TRBV12-3 or TRBV12-4 and TRBJ2-3, with D maybe TRBD1 (6 bases). The CDR3 has 13 residues. The CDR3 DNA reads as TGTGCCAGCAGTCCTACAGGGATAGATACGAAGTATTTT. Protein sequence: CASSPTGIDTKYF.

This clonotype was observed at least ten times. The chain employs TRBV6-5 and TRBJ2-2; 8 bases agree with TRBD2. The germline gives CDR1 MNHEY, CDR2 SVGAGI. The CDR3 length is 17 residues. Trimming took 2 bases from V and 2 from J; bases not matched to a gene: 7. DNA for the CDR3: TGTGCCAGCAGTTACCCCGGACTAGCCTTCAACACCGGGGAGCTGTTTTTT. This sequence encodes CASSYPGLAFNTGELFF.

The genes are TRBV12-3 or TRBV12-4 and TRBJ2-7; D is possibly TRBD1 (5 bases). Trimming left V 3 bases short and J 4 bases short, with 13 bases between. This CDR3 has 14 residues. This chain's CDR3 is CASSFGRAKYEQYF. The CDR3 region has the DNA TGTGCCAGCAGTTTCGGCAGGGCGAAGTACGAGCAGTACTTC.

The chain uses TRBV12-3 or TRBV12-4 and TRBJ2-4; D may be TRBD1 (5 bases). Deletions cut 5 bases from V and 1 base from J, with 12 bases between. CDR3 length: 15 amino acids. CDR3 residues: CASSPPDSAKNIQYF. The CDR3 DNA follows: TGTGCCAGCAGTCCCCCTGACAGCGCCAAAAACATTCAGTACTTC.

This clonotype was counted ten times or more. The V call is TRBV7-2, the J call TRBJ2-7, with 7 bases lining up with TRBD2. V was pared by 5 bases and J by 6 bases, with 10 bases of the junction left unmatched. The CDR3 totals 14 residues. The germline V gene encodes CDR1 SGHTA and CDR2 FQGNSA. The CDR3 region has the DNA TGTGCCAGCAGCCCCCTGTATGCGGGAGCCGAGCAGTACTTC. It specifies CASSPLYAGAEQYF.

Note on this clonotype: Being one base from a much bigger clone, this may be a read error. The chain uses TRBV2 and TRBJ2-1; 9 bases match TRBD2. This CDR3 contains 14 residues. Per germline, CDR1 SNHLY and CDR2 FYNNEI. The CDR3 reads CAGGREGSYNGQFF. The DNA of the CDR3 is TGTGCCGGAGGGCGGGAGGGCTCCTACAATGGGCAGTTCTTC.

At least ten counts were recorded for this clonotype. The V gene is TRBV28, the J gene TRBJ2-5; D may be TRBD2 (5 bases). The CDR3 loop spans 16 amino acids. Germline V lookup: CDR1 MDHEN, CDR2 SYDVKM. V lost 3 bases and J 2 bases, leaving 16 bases between the germline ends. The CDR3 DNA follows: TGTGCCAGCAGTTTCTTCCGTGGAGGTGGGCAAGAGACCCAGTACTTC. Its protein product is CASSFFRGGGQETQYF. The complete variable domain, with remaining parts taken from reference TRBV28 and TRBJ2-5, reads DVKVTQSSRYLVKRTGEKVFLECVQDMDHENMFWYRQDPGLGLRLIYFSYDVKMKEKGDIPEGYSVSREKKERFSLILESASTNQTSMYLCASSFFRGGGQETQYFGPGTRLLVL.

This clonotype was seen many times. The rearrangement uses TRBV29-1 and TRBJ2-7; 8 nucleotides match TRBD1. Germline values: CDR1 SQVTM, CDR2 ANQGSEA. The V segment lost 4 bases and the J segment 3 bases; nucleotides outside the gene matches: 5. The CDR3 spans 13 residues. CDR3 nucleotide sequence: TGCAGCGTTGCGGGACAGGCTGTCTACGAGCAGTACTTC. Protein product: CSVAGQAVYEQYF.

At least ten counts were recorded for this clonotype. The CDR3 nucleotides are TGTGCCATCAGTGAGTCAAAAGGGCAAGGTCAGCCCCAGCATTTT. Encoded protein: CAISESKGQGQPQHF. The chain recombines TRBV10-3 with TRBJ1-5; D is uncertain. Between the trimmed V and J ends, which lost 0 bases and 6 bases, there was a span of 12 bases. This CDR3 has 15 amino acids. Germline loops: CDR1 ENHRY, CDR2 SYGVKD.